Presented here are 18 T cell receptor beta chains from one specimen sequenced in a study of beta chain features in type 1 diabetes. The entirety of the isolated RNA underwent reverse transcription, so expressed TCRB transcripts were sequenced. Profiled with immunoSEQ multiplex PCR; TCRdb holds only in-frame clones, not every one. The sample contains hundreds of thousands of clones, 30% of which appear only once. The sample was naive CD4+ T cells from blood. The receptors come from a man aged 18-30 years in good health.

There are a few counts of this clone. The chain has TRBV2 and TRBJ1-2; D unclear. The V end lost 0 bases, the J end lost 6 bases, and 11 bases lay between the germline ends. This CDR3 comprises 14 residues. CDR1 and CDR2 (germline): SNHLY, FYNNEI. The CDR3 spells CASSEAPERNGYTF. The CDR3, as DNA: TGTGCCAGCAGTGAAGCCCCCGAGAGGAATGGCTACACCTTC.

This clone was detected only a few times. This rearrangement joins TRBV30 to TRBJ1-5; 10 nucleotides align to TRBD1. V lost 0 bases, J lost 3 bases, and 5 bases stayed unmatched. Germline V gives CDR1 GTSNPN, CDR2 SVGIG (reference sequence). There are 16 residues in the CDR3. CDR3 region: CAWSVTGGTHNQPQHF. DNA of the CDR3: TGTGCCTGGAGTGTGACAGGGGGCACTCACAATCAGCCCCAGCATTTT.

The chain links TRBV7-3 to TRBJ2-3, with 10 bases fitting TRBD2. Unmatched junction bases numbered 5, after V lost 4 bases and J lost 1 base. This CDR3 is built from 16 residues. Germline V gene data show CDR1 as SGHTA and CDR2 as FQGTGA. The CDR3, as DNA: TGTGCCAGCAGCTGGACTAGCGGCCCAGGCACAGATACGCAGTATTTT. It specifies CASSWTSGPGTDTQYF.

J is TRBJ2-3 and V is TRBV10-3, with 9 nucleotides matching TRBD2. The germline V gene encodes CDR1 ENHRY and CDR2 SYGVKD. The trim removed 3 bases at V and 6 bases at J, leaving 13 bases unmatched. The CDR3 runs to 17 residues. For the CDR3, the DNA is TGTGCCATCAGTGATCGTGGCCTAGCGGGAAGGGTGGATACGCAGTATTTT. Its protein product is CAISDRGLAGRVDTQYF.

The V gene is TRBV19, the J gene TRBJ2-7; D not resolved. Deletions cut 2 bases from V and 2 bases from J, with 13 bases between. Germline V gene lookup returns CDR1 LNHDA and CDR2 SQIVND (reference sequence). The CDR3 is 15 amino acids. CDR3 sequence reads: CASSIYSDGTYEQYF. For the CDR3, the DNA is TGTGCCAGTAGTATATACAGTGACGGCACCTACGAGCAGTACTTC.

In nucleotides, the CDR3 is TGTGCCAGTCGGCTCGGACCGATCAATCAGCCCCAGCATTTT. This encodes CASRLGPINQPQHF. This chain joins TRBV27 and TRBJ1-5; D not certain. Per germline, CDR1 MNHEY and CDR2 SMNVEV (reference sequence). Trimming pared 9 bases from V and 3 bases from J, leaving 15 bases between. The CDR3 has 14 amino acids.

A single count supports this clone. J is TRBJ2-1 and V is TRBV27, with 9 bases identical to TRBD2. The CDR3 has 14 amino acids. V gave up 4 bases and J gave up 4 bases; unmatched junction bases: 2. CDR1 MNHEY and CDR2 SMNVEV come from the germline V gene (reference sequence). CDR3 nucleotides: TGTGCCAGCAGTTACCTAGCGGGGTACAATGAGCAGTTCTTC. Its translation is CASSYLAGYNEQFF.

This clone was recorded a few times. This chain joins TRBV18 and TRBJ2-1; 10 bases agree with TRBD2. With 6 bases clipped from V and 10 bases from J, the junction kept 12 bases outside the gene matches. CDR1 is KGHSH and CDR2 is LQKENI in the germline V gene. CDR3 length equals 15 residues. The CDR3 bases are TGTGCCAGCTCCGTACGGCTAGCGGGAGAAAAGGAGCAGTTCTTC. Protein sequence: CASSVRLAGEKEQFF. The complete variable domain, with remaining parts taken from reference TRBV18 and TRBJ2-1, reads NAGVMQNPRHLVRRRGQEARLRCSPMKGHSHVYWYRQLPEEGLKFMVYLQKENIIDESGMPKERFSAEFPKEGPSILRIQQVVRGDSAAYFCASSVRLAGEKEQFFGPGTRLTVL.

The V gene is TRBV7-8, the J gene TRBJ1-1; 7 bases fit TRBD1. V dropped 5 bases and J dropped 1; count of bases not matched to a gene: 7. Germline V gene lookup returns CDR1 SGHVS and CDR2 FQNEAQ. CDR3 size: 15 residues. The CDR3 coding sequence is TGTGCCAGCAGCGCACAGGGGCCTCCGAACACTGAAGCTTTCTTT. Translation: CASSAQGPPNTEAFF.

The sample holds a few counts of this clone. The chain is built from TRBV30 and TRBJ1-1, with D tentatively TRBD1 (5 bases). V lost 3 bases and J lost 1, with 9 bases in between. The CDR3 extends over 13 amino acids. CDR1 and CDR2 from the germline V gene are GTSNPN and SVGIG (reference sequence). The DNA for the CDR3 is TGTGCCTGGAGAGCACAGGCGAACACTGAAGCTTTCTTT. Translation gives CAWRAQANTEAFF.

This clone came up a few times. This sequence joins TRBV9 and TRBJ2-3; 9 bases fit TRBD2. Trimming at V came to 0 bases and at J to 6 bases, leaving 5 bases not matched to a gene. CDR3 size: 15 residues. The germline gives CDR1 SGDLS, CDR2 YYNGEE. CDR3 in amino acids: CASSVGGGRADTQYF. For the CDR3, the DNA is TGTGCCAGCAGCGTAGGCGGCGGGAGGGCGGATACGCAGTATTTT.

This clone was seen a handful of times. The chain carries TRBV25-1 and TRBJ2-6; D is possibly TRBD1 (6 bases). This CDR3 region has 16 residues. Per germline, CDR1 MGHDK and CDR2 SYGVNS. Trimming removed 1 base at V and 2 bases at J, with 9 bases between. CDR3 DNA sequence: TGTGCCAGCAGTGAATCTCCAGGGGCTGGGGCCAACGTCCTGACTTTC. It translates to CASSESPGAGANVLTF.

The rearrangement uses TRBV18 and TRBJ2-5; possible D gene TRBD1, 5 bases. The CDR3 contains 14 residues. CDR1 is KGHSH and CDR2 is LQKENI in the germline V gene. V was trimmed by 1 base and J by 5 bases, leaving 11 bases between them. This CDR3 is CASSPRGAGETQYF. CDR3 DNA sequence: TGTGCCAGCTCACCACGTGGGGCCGGGGAGACCCAGTACTTC.

The chain carries TRBV25-1 and TRBJ2-7; 8 nucleotides align to TRBD2. Germline values: CDR1 MGHDK, CDR2 SYGVNS. V dropped 7 bases and J dropped 3; count of bases not matched to a gene: 17. The CDR3 consists of 17 residues. CDR3 DNA sequence: TGTGCCAGCACCCCACCCCCCGGGGTAGCGGGAAACTACGAGCAGTACTTC. Its translation is CASTPPPGVAGNYEQYF.

The chain combines TRBV27 with TRBJ2-1, with TRBD2 matching over 7 bases. This CDR3 is built from 15 residues. V trimming: 8 bases; J trimming: 1 base; junction bases outside the gene matches: 8. Germline CDR1 and CDR2: MNHEY and SMNVEV (reference sequence). As DNA, the CDR3 is TGTGCCAGCTCCCCGGGAGGTGGGTCCTACAATGAGCAGTTCTTC. Its translation: CASSPGGGSYNEQFF.

This chain uses TRBV30 with TRBJ2-2, with a tentative D call TRBD1 (6 bases). Trimming left V 0 bases short and J 2 bases short, with 10 bases between. From germline, CDR1 is GTSNPN and CDR2 SVGIG (reference sequence). The CDR3 is made up of 15 amino acids. Written as DNA, the CDR3 is TGTGCCTGGAGTGTCCCGGACAGTAACACCGGGGAGCTGTTTTTT. This codes for CAWSVPDSNTGELFF.

This chain connects TRBV7-9 to TRBJ2-7; 9 nucleotides agree with TRBD2. Germline lookup yields CDR1 SEHNR and CDR2 FQNEAQ (reference sequence). Unmatched junction bases numbered 8, after V lost 5 bases and J lost 3 bases. The length of the CDR3 is 15 residues. The CDR3 bases are TGTGCCAGCAGCCCCCCGGCGGGAGGGCTCTACGAGCAGTACTTC. Translating it yields CASSPPAGGLYEQYF.

This sequence joins TRBV28 and TRBJ2-2; TRBD1 matches 8 bases. The CDR3 has 14 residues. CDR1 and CDR2 from the germline V gene are MDHEN and SYDVKM. The trim removed 2 bases at V and 7 bases at J, leaving 3 bases unmatched. The CDR3 nucleotides are TGTGCCAGCAGTTTACAGGGGGCATTCGGGGAGCTGTTTTTT. This sequence encodes CASSLQGAFGELFF.